A single sample is the source of the 8 T cell receptor beta chains below, sequenced in a study of blood T cell repertoires in COVID-19. The protocol was immunoSEQ multiplex PCR, while the TCRdb copy is restricted to in-frame clones and leaves out a portion. This sample has some 210,000 clones, with 70% to 90% found just once. Sequencing was performed on PBMCs or T cells enriched from blood (not recorded which). All receptors derive from a man in his forties or fifties who had recovered from COVID-19.

The rearrangement links TRBV2 to TRBJ2-2; 9 bases match TRBD1. The J segment lost 5 bases and the V segment lost 5 bases, leaving 6 bases of the junction unmatched. The CDR3 extends over 15 amino acids. Germline CDR1 is SNHLY and CDR2 is FYNNEI. For the CDR3, the DNA is TGTGCCAGCAGTTCCGGGACAGGGATGACCGGGGAGCTGTTTTTT. Its translation is CASSSGTGMTGELFF.

The V gene is TRBV7-9, the J gene TRBJ1-2; maybe TRBD1 (6 bases). Germline V lookup: CDR1 SEHNR, CDR2 FQNEAQ (reference sequence). The CDR3 spans 12 residues. Trimming removed 7 bases at V and 2 bases at J, with 8 bases between. CDR3 region: CASNRENYGYTF. CDR3 DNA sequence: TGTGCCAGCAACAGGGAAAACTATGGCTACACCTTC. Full variable domain (rest looked up from reference TRBV7-9 and TRBJ1-2): DTGVSQNPRHKITKRGQNVTFRCDPISEHNRLYWYRQTLGQGPEFLTYFQNEAQLEKSRLLSDRFSAERPKGSFSTLEIQRTEQGDSAMYLCASNRENYGYTFGSGTRLTVV.

This sequence joins TRBV9 and TRBJ2-7; 7 bases agree with TRBD1. The J segment lost 3 bases and the V segment lost 3 bases, leaving 6 bases of the junction unmatched. The V gene's germline CDR1 is SGDLS and CDR2 YYNGEE. The length of the CDR3 is 14 residues. The CDR3 loop is CASSGQGLGYEQYF. In DNA, the CDR3 is TGTGCCAGCAGCGGACAGGGATTAGGCTACGAGCAGTACTTC. Full variable domain (outside the CDR3, taken from reference TRBV9 and TRBJ2-7): DSGVTQTPKHLITATGQRVTLRCSPRSGDLSVYWYQQSLDQGLQFLIQYYNGEERAKGNILERFSAQQFPDLHSELNLSSLELGDSALYFCASSGQGLGYEQYFGPGTRLTVT.

The chain joins TRBV11-2 to TRBJ2-1; D gene uncertain. Between the trimmed V and J ends, which lost 1 base and 7 bases, there was a span of 8 bases. The CDR3 totals 13 residues. CDR1 and CDR2 from the germline V gene are SGHAT and FQNNGV. CDR3 nucleotide sequence: TGTGCCAGCAGCTTAGCTACCGGGAATGAGCAGTTCTTC. This codes for CASSLATGNEQFF.

The chain employs TRBV5-4 and TRBJ2-7; no definite D call. The CDR3 totals 13 residues. Germline CDR1 reads SGHNT; CDR2 reads YYREEE (reference sequence). With 4 bases removed from V and 3 bases from J, the gap between germline ends came to 11 bases. CDR3 sequence: CASSRSPDYEQYF. Written as DNA, the CDR3 is TGTGCCAGCAGCCGGTCACCTGACTACGAGCAGTACTTC.

The rearrangement joins TRBV28 to TRBJ2-2; D call uncertain. This CDR3 spans 12 amino acids. The germline V gene encodes CDR1 MDHEN and CDR2 SYDVKM. Trimming cost V 6 bases and J 8 bases, with 10 bases left between them. The CDR3 coding sequence is TGTGCCAGCAGCGACTCCCGGGGGGAGCTGTTTTTT. It yields the protein CASSDSRGELFF.

The V call is TRBV3-1 (or the pseudogene TRBV3-2), the J call TRBJ1-5, with D hard to call. Trimming took off 5 bases at V and 9 bases at J, with 11 bases between the two ends. Germline V CDR1 and CDR2: LGHDT, YNNKEL (reference sequence). This CDR3 is built from 12 residues. The DNA of the CDR3 is TGTGCCAGCAGCTCCCTAACGGGGCCCCAGCATTTT. Amino acid sequence: CASSSLTGPQHF.

The V call is TRBV7-9, the J call TRBJ2-1, with D possibly matching TRBD1 (6 bases). Trimming removed 1 base at V and 8 bases at J, with 12 bases between. Germline V gene data show CDR1 as SEHNR and CDR2 as FQNEAQ (reference sequence). The CDR3 covers 14 residues. CDR3 sequence: CASSLGSGVYEQFF. The CDR3 coding sequence is TGTGCCAGCAGCTTAGGATCAGGGGTTTATGAGCAGTTCTTC.